The rows below give T cell receptor beta chains drawn from one sample of a study of T cell responses to AZD1222 COVID-19 vaccine. Sequenced by immunoSEQ multiplex PCR; TCRdb stores in-frame clones only, minus some. The profile shows 55,000 to 65,000 clones, approximately 88% of them singletons. The sequenced sample was peripheral blood, obtained on day 0 of AZD1222 vaccination. These receptor sequences come from an adult in good health. CDR3s leave out the opening cysteine and the closing phenylalanine or tryptophan.

j_call,v_call,cdr3_aa
TRBJ1-2,TRBV19,ASSPMDRGYGYT
TRBJ1-2,TRBV5-4,ASSSPGQGTYGYT
TRBJ2-1,TRBV7-9,ASSLISNEQF
TRBJ2-2,TRBV9,ASSVLGTGFGELF
TRBJ2-1,TRBV9,ASSKLPTSFYNEQF
TRBJ1-3,TRBV11-3,ASSLERDWSGNTIY
TRBJ2-2,TRBV29-1,SVEIGAATGELF
TRBJ2-2,TRBV19,ASSSWTPRVNTGELF
TRBJ2-3,TRBV11-2,ASSFPIGTSGSTDTQY
TRBJ2-7,TRBV9,ASSVGPSGIDEQY
TRBJ2-1,TRBV6-6,ASSYSSGSAYNEQF
TRBJ1-4,TRBV21-1,ASSKGDRSNEKLF
TRBJ2-7,TRBV3-1/TRBV3-2,ASSARQGDSTTYEQY
TRBJ1-2,TRBV6-1,ASSGKPGTQINYGYT
TRBJ2-7,TRBV29-1,SVEKPPYEQY
TRBJ2-3,TRBV29-1,SVAQARDTDTQY
TRBJ2-4,TRBV5-1,ASSLTGTQAKNIQY
TRBJ2-5,TRBV11-2,ASSLVAANQETQY
TRBJ2-1,TRBV27,ASTTGTHNEQF
TRBJ2-1,TRBV19,ASSMVRSSGSKDNEQF
TRBJ2-1,TRBV6-4,ASSDTTRRPYNEQF
TRBJ1-2,TRBV30,AWHLENGGYT
TRBJ1-4,TRBV7-8,ASSSANRGQGYEKLF
TRBJ1-1,TRBV6-5,ASSQTQNTEAF
TRBJ1-2,TRBV25-1,ASSDRENYGYT
TRBJ2-7,TRBV30,AWSVGGEQY
TRBJ2-7,TRBV27,ASSSDRDEQY
TRBJ2-7,TRBV5-3,ARKITRTSSYEQY
TRBJ2-1,TRBV7-2,ASSPRTSGWAYNEQF
TRBJ1-2,TRBV6-5,ATKWTGIRYGYT
TRBJ1-1,TRBV29-1,SGLREFGTEAF
TRBJ1-3,TRBV3-1/TRBV3-2,ASSRTGSGNTIY
TRBJ1-1,TRBV15,ATSRDRGTEAF
TRBJ1-5,TRBV6-6,ASSDWGGLGQPQH
TRBJ2-7,TRBV18,ASSPPWGDLNYEQY
TRBJ2-7,TRBV11-2,ASSSMNRDRGTYEQY
TRBJ1-4,TRBV7-9,ASRPQGSTNEKLF
TRBJ2-5,TRBV9,ASSVDAGPVTQY
TRBJ1-6,TRBV5-5,ASSLGDRVSPLH
TRBJ1-4,TRBV5-6,ASSSLLRGVGEKLF
TRBJ2-5,TRBV9,ASGQLATAMAQY
TRBJ2-1,TRBV7-8,ASSRRASYNEQF
TRBJ2-5,TRBV5-5,ASSLGTGGETQY
TRBJ1-2,TRBV29-1,SVEDASIGANYGYT
TRBJ1-2,TRBV6-2/TRBV6-3,ASSKGQAALYGYT